A selection of T cell receptor beta chains follows, all from one sample in a study of beta chain features in type 1 diabetes. Some clones are missing from TCRdb's copy, which holds only in-frame ones; the method was immunoSEQ multiplex PCR. The data hold hundreds of thousands of clones, with over 12% observed a single time. The specimen was naive CD4+ T cells from blood. These TCRs come from a man aged 18 to 29 with type 1 diabetes. Both conserved end residues are part of each CDR3. A D gene is named only where the DNA matches it firmly. Some rows have no size entry. The others give once, few or many, or a class for an expanded clone.

d_call: -; v_call: TRBV9; j_call: TRBJ2-1; clone_size: few; cdr3_aa: CASSVEYLRGSFSEQFF; cdr3_nt: TGTGCCAGCAGCGTAGAGTACCTCAGGGGATCGTTTAGTGAGCAGTTCTTC
d_call: TRBD1; v_call: TRBV6-5; j_call: TRBJ1-4; clone_size: -; cdr3_aa: CASSSQDRGLLKLFF; cdr3_nt: TGTGCCAGCAGTTCGCAGGACAGGGGGCTCCTAAAACTGTTTTTT
d_call: TRBD1; v_call: TRBV7-2; j_call: TRBJ2-3; clone_size: -; cdr3_aa: CASSLGLGTGLDTQYF; cdr3_nt: TGTGCCAGCAGCTTAGGACTAGGGACAGGCCTGGATACGCAGTATTTT
d_call: TRBD1; v_call: TRBV7-3; j_call: TRBJ2-3; clone_size: few; cdr3_aa: CASSSGGSTDTQYF; cdr3_nt: TGTGCCAGCAGCTCAGGGGGAAGCACAGATACGCAGTATTTT
d_call: -; v_call: TRBV2; j_call: TRBJ1-1; clone_size: few; cdr3_aa: CASTLNTEAFF; cdr3_nt: TGTGCCAGCACGCTGAACACTGAAGCTTTCTTT
d_call: -; v_call: TRBV30; j_call: TRBJ1-2; clone_size: few; cdr3_aa: CAWSVQANYGYTF; cdr3_nt: TGTGCCTGGAGTGTACAAGCTAACTATGGCTACACCTTC
d_call: -; v_call: TRBV6-5; j_call: TRBJ1-1; clone_size: few; cdr3_aa: CASSFRRTEAFF; cdr3_nt: TGTGCCAGCAGTTTCAGGAGGACTGAAGCTTTCTTT
d_call: -; v_call: TRBV4-2; j_call: TRBJ1-2; clone_size: -; cdr3_aa: CASSQEGAGDGYTF; cdr3_nt: TGTGCCAGCAGCCAAGAGGGGGCGGGGGATGGCTACACCTTC
d_call: -; v_call: TRBV25-1; j_call: TRBJ1-2; clone_size: -; cdr3_aa: CASTSAWDTYGYTF; cdr3_nt: TGTGCCAGCACCTCCGCCTGGGACACGTATGGCTACACCTTC
d_call: -; v_call: TRBV5-6; j_call: TRBJ2-5; clone_size: -; cdr3_aa: CASSFVDIGQETQYF; cdr3_nt: TGTGCCAGCAGCTTTGTGGACATAGGGCAGGAGACCCAGTACTTC
d_call: TRBD1; v_call: TRBV13; j_call: TRBJ1-5; clone_size: few; cdr3_aa: CASSSYRGSKGNQPQHF; cdr3_nt: TGTGCCAGCAGCTCCTACAGGGGGTCGAAGGGCAATCAGCCCCAGCATTTT
d_call: TRBD1; v_call: TRBV7-2; j_call: TRBJ2-3; clone_size: -; cdr3_aa: CASSSDRGRVDTQYF; cdr3_nt: TGTGCCAGCAGCTCCGACAGGGGGCGGGTAGATACGCAGTATTTT
d_call: TRBD2; v_call: TRBV29-1; j_call: TRBJ2-1; clone_size: -; cdr3_aa: CSVEGWREGPGEQFF; cdr3_nt: TGCAGCGTTGAAGGCTGGCGGGAGGGCCCGGGTGAGCAGTTCTTC
d_call: TRBD2; v_call: TRBV5-1; j_call: TRBJ2-3; clone_size: -; cdr3_aa: CASSSGLAGDTDTQYF; cdr3_nt: TGCGCCAGCAGCTCGGGACTAGCGGGGGACACAGATACGCAGTATTTT
d_call: -; v_call: TRBV9; j_call: TRBJ2-3; clone_size: -; cdr3_aa: CASSVDSNTQYF; cdr3_nt: TGTGCCAGCAGCGTAGATTCCAATACGCAGTATTTT
d_call: -; v_call: TRBV5-4; j_call: TRBJ2-3; clone_size: few; cdr3_aa: CASSLSSSQSDTQYF; cdr3_nt: TGTGCCAGCAGCTTGTCTTCTAGCCAGTCAGATACGCAGTATTTT
d_call: TRBD2; v_call: TRBV5-1; j_call: TRBJ2-1; clone_size: -; cdr3_aa: CASSSTSLSYNEQFF; cdr3_nt: TGCGCCAGCAGCTCGACTAGCCTCTCCTACAATGAGCAGTTCTTC
d_call: TRBD2; v_call: TRBV18; j_call: TRBJ2-1; clone_size: -; cdr3_aa: CASSPQGLAEYNEQFF; cdr3_nt: TGTGCCAGCTCACCGCAGGGACTAGCGGAATACAATGAGCAGTTCTTC
d_call: -; v_call: TRBV12-5; j_call: TRBJ2-1; clone_size: -; cdr3_aa: CASGLDYNEQFF; cdr3_nt: TGTGCTAGTGGTTTGGATTACAATGAGCAGTTCTTC
d_call: -; v_call: TRBV4-2; j_call: TRBJ2-1; clone_size: -; cdr3_aa: CASSQSGRASSYNEQFF; cdr3_nt: TGTGCCAGCAGCCAAAGCGGTCGGGCTAGCTCCTACAATGAGCAGTTCTTC
d_call: -; v_call: TRBV15; j_call: TRBJ2-5; clone_size: few; cdr3_aa: CATSRVTETQYF; cdr3_nt: TGTGCCACCAGCAGAGTCACAGAGACCCAGTACTTC
d_call: TRBD1; v_call: TRBV7-2; j_call: TRBJ1-2; clone_size: -; cdr3_aa: CASSLEAGGFGYTF; cdr3_nt: TGTGCCAGCAGCTTAGAGGCAGGGGGTTTTGGCTACACCTTC
d_call: -; v_call: TRBV5-1; j_call: TRBJ1-1; clone_size: few; cdr3_aa: CASSPIIPGHPNTEAFF; cdr3_nt: TGCGCCAGCAGCCCGATTATCCCGGGACACCCGAACACTGAAGCTTTCTTT
d_call: TRBD2; v_call: TRBV18; j_call: TRBJ2-5; clone_size: -; cdr3_aa: CASSPRLADFQETQYF; cdr3_nt: TGTGCCAGCTCACCAAGACTAGCGGATTTCCAAGAGACCCAGTACTTC
d_call: -; v_call: TRBV14; j_call: TRBJ2-5; clone_size: -; cdr3_aa: CASSLRQVQETQYF; cdr3_nt: TGTGCCAGCAGCCTCAGACAGGTCCAAGAGACCCAGTACTTC
d_call: -; v_call: TRBV7-3; j_call: TRBJ2-1; clone_size: few; cdr3_aa: CASSLSVDNEQFF; cdr3_nt: TGTGCCAGCAGCTTAAGTGTAGACAATGAGCAGTTCTTC
d_call: -; v_call: TRBV5-4; j_call: TRBJ2-2; clone_size: -; cdr3_aa: CASSLSGGTGELFF; cdr3_nt: TGTGCCAGCAGCTTGAGCGGCGGCACCGGGGAGCTGTTTTTT
d_call: TRBD2; v_call: TRBV9; j_call: TRBJ2-5; clone_size: -; cdr3_aa: CASSAGLAGVTQYF; cdr3_nt: TGTGCCAGCAGCGCAGGACTAGCGGGTGTGACCCAGTACTTC
d_call: -; v_call: TRBV9; j_call: TRBJ2-7; clone_size: -; cdr3_aa: CASSTTGSYEQYF; cdr3_nt: TGTGCCAGCAGCACAACAGGGTCCTACGAGCAGTACTTC
d_call: -; v_call: TRBV27; j_call: TRBJ2-7; clone_size: -; cdr3_aa: CASSGTGSRSYEQYF; cdr3_nt: TGTGCCAGCAGTGGAACAGGGTCCCGCTCCTACGAGCAGTACTTC
d_call: -; v_call: TRBV25-1; j_call: TRBJ1-2; clone_size: -; cdr3_aa: CASSPRTALGYTF; cdr3_nt: TGTGCCAGCAGCCCCCGGACAGCCCTCGGCTACACCTTC
d_call: TRBD2; v_call: TRBV6-1; j_call: TRBJ2-2; clone_size: -; cdr3_aa: CASSELAAAPGELFF; cdr3_nt: TGTGCCAGCAGTGAACTAGCGGCCGCACCCGGGGAGCTGTTTTTT
d_call: TRBD1; v_call: TRBV7-9; j_call: TRBJ2-7; clone_size: -; cdr3_aa: CASSYTPGQGRYEQYF; cdr3_nt: TGTGCCAGCAGCTATACCCCGGGACAGGGGCGATACGAGCAGTACTTC
d_call: TRBD1; v_call: TRBV7-9; j_call: TRBJ2-5; clone_size: -; cdr3_aa: CASSTRQGETQYF; cdr3_nt: TGTGCCAGCAGCACTCGACAGGGAGAGACCCAGTACTTC
d_call: TRBD2; v_call: TRBV25-1; j_call: TRBJ2-5; clone_size: -; cdr3_aa: CASSDRTSGDTQYF; cdr3_nt: TGTGCCAGCAGTGACCGGACTAGCGGGGATACCCAGTACTTC
d_call: TRBD2; v_call: TRBV6-1; j_call: TRBJ2-7; clone_size: -; cdr3_aa: CASRLAGGRNEQYF; cdr3_nt: TGTGCCAGCAGGTTAGCGGGAGGAAGGAACGAGCAGTACTTC
d_call: TRBD1; v_call: TRBV14; j_call: TRBJ2-1; clone_size: -; cdr3_aa: CASSPDRGRGGPHRFF; cdr3_nt: TGTGCCAGCAGCCCAGACAGGGGGCGAGGTGGCCCGCACAGATTCTTC
d_call: -; v_call: TRBV6-5; j_call: TRBJ2-1; clone_size: -; cdr3_aa: CASSLRGHEQFF; cdr3_nt: TGTGCCAGCAGCCTCAGGGGCCATGAGCAGTTCTTC
d_call: TRBD2; v_call: TRBV27; j_call: TRBJ2-7; clone_size: -; cdr3_aa: CASSREVPYEQYF; cdr3_nt: TGTGCCAGCAGCCGGGAGGTCCCCTACGAGCAGTACTTC